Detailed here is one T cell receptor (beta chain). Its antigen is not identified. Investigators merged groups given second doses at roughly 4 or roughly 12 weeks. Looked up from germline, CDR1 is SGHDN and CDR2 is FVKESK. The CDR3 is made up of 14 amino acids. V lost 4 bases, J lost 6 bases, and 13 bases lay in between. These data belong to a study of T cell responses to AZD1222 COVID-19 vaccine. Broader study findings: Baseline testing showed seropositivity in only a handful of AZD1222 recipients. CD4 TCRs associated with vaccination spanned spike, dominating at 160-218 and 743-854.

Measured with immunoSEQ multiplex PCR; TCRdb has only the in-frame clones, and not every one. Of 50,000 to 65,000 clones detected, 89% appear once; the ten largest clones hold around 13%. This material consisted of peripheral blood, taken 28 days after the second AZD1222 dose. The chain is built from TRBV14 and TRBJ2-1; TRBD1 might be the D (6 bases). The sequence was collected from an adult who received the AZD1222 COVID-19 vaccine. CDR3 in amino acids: CASSLRQVVNEQFF. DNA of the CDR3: TGTGCCAGCAGCCTTCGACAGGTAGTCAATGAGCAGTTCTTC.